Following are 14 T cell receptor beta chains from one sample sequenced in a study of T cells after yellow fever vaccination. TCRdb used MiXCR to reprocess the 5' RACE reads, holding one entry per CDR3 protein. Here the sample spans almost 600,000 distinct CDR3 sequences, approximately 13% being singletons. The input for sequencing was PBMCs, taken on the day of the yellow fever booster vaccination. All receptors come from a young man who received the YFV17D yellow fever vaccine.

In its sample, this clonotype was seen a few times. The rearrangement links TRBV2 to TRBJ2-5, with TRBD2 matching 9 bases. Per the germline V gene, CDR1 is SNHLY and CDR2 is FYNNEI. The trim removed 3 bases at V and 6 bases at J, leaving 5 bases unmatched. The CDR3 sequence is 14 residues long. The CDR3 spells CASSDSLAGKTQYF. The CDR3 nucleotides are TGTGCCAGCAGTGATAGTCTAGCGGGAAAGACCCAGTACTTC.

This clonotype was picked up a small number of times. The chain employs TRBV4-3 and TRBJ1-4; D is unresolved. CDR3 length: 15 residues. V lost 0 bases, J lost 4 bases, and 9 bases lay in between. CDR1 is LGHNA, CDR2 YSLEER, per germline. This CDR3 is CASSQEGSDNEKLFF. DNA of the CDR3: TGCGCCAGCAGCCAAGAGGGATCAGATAATGAAAAACTGTTTTTT.

This clonotype has ten or more counts. V usage is TRBV18 and J usage is TRBJ2-7; the match to TRBD2 covers 7 bases. The CDR3 totals 15 residues. With 6 bases clipped from V and 4 bases from J, the junction kept 12 bases outside the gene matches. The V gene's germline CDR1 is KGHSH and CDR2 LQKENI. CDR3 DNA: TGTGCCAGCTCCATGTCGGGGGAGGGCCAGTACGAGCAGTACTTC. It yields the protein CASSMSGEGQYEQYF.

The genes are TRBV20-1 and TRBJ2-1, with 9 bases aligning to TRBD2. Germline loops: CDR1 DFQATT, CDR2 SNEGSKA (reference sequence). CDR3 length: 16 amino acids. V was pared by 6 bases and J by 5 bases, with 14 bases of the junction left unmatched. CDR3 coding DNA: TGCAGTGCCCTAGGAAAGGCCGGGACTAGCAACAATGAGCAGTTCTTC. This translates into CSALGKAGTSNNEQFF.

This clonotype was picked up many times. The V call is TRBV6-1, the J call TRBJ2-3; no firm D call. Trimming took off 3 bases at V and 6 bases at J, with 13 bases between the two ends. CDR1 is MNHNS and CDR2 is SASEGT in the germline V gene. The CDR3 has 14 amino acids. The DNA for the CDR3 is TGTGCCAGCAGTGAGGCCCGTTTGTGGGATACGCAGTATTTT. Translation gives CASSEARLWDTQYF.

The chain has TRBV29-1 and TRBJ1-5; D call uncertain. Deletions cut 7 bases from V and 3 bases from J, with 19 bases between. Germline lookup yields CDR1 SQVTM and CDR2 ANQGSEA. This CDR3 comprises 15 residues. The CDR3 sequence: CSDCYRRAPNQPQHF. CDR3 DNA: TGCAGCGATTGCTATAGGAGGGCCCCCAATCAGCCCCAGCATTTT.

The chain carries TRBV6-5 and TRBJ1-5; possibly TRBD1 for D (5 bases). In germline, CDR1 is MNHEY, CDR2 SVGAGI. V was trimmed by 3 bases and J by 6 bases, leaving 21 bases between them. CDR3 size: 17 residues. As DNA, the CDR3 is TGTGCCAGCAGTTATGGACGTGGGCTACTCCAGGGTCAGCCCCAGCATTTT. As protein: CASSYGRGLLQGQPQHF.

This clonotype came up a few times. V gene TRBV29-1 combines with J gene TRBJ2-1, with unresolved D. Germline-derived CDR1 and CDR2 are SQVTM and ANQGSEA. Trimming left V 2 bases short and J 4 bases short, with 15 bases between. The CDR3 has 15 amino acids. CDR3 coding DNA: TGCAGCGTTGAACCATCTTGGGGAATTTACAATGAGCAGTTCTTC. It yields the protein CSVEPSWGIYNEQFF.

This clonotype was seen a few times. J is TRBJ2-3 and V is TRBV20-1; 7 positions match TRBD2. CDR1 and CDR2 from the germline V gene are DFQATT and SNEGSKA (reference sequence). There are 13 residues in the CDR3. With V trimmed by 5 bases and J by 2 bases, 4 bases remained unmatched. The CDR3 DNA follows: TGCAGTGCTCGGGACTACTACACAGATACGCAGTATTTT. As protein: CSARDYYTDTQYF.

This clonotype showed up just a few times. The CDR3, as DNA: TGTGCCCAAAGGGCGGGAGGAGATACGCAGTATTTT. It specifies CAQRAGGDTQYF. The chain joins TRBV14 to TRBJ2-3; 8 bases align to TRBD2. Germline V lookup: CDR1 SGHDN, CDR2 FVKESK. The CDR3 sequence is 12 residues long. V trimming: 11 bases; J trimming: 5 bases; junction bases outside the gene matches: 6.

The sample holds a few counts of this clonotype. The chain joins TRBV7-9 to TRBJ2-7; D is uncertain. The CDR3 consists of 14 residues. Trimming removed 1 base at V and 3 bases at J, with 10 bases between. Germline CDR1 SEHNR, CDR2 FQNEAQ (reference sequence). CDR3 DNA sequence: TGTGCCAGCAGCTTAGAAAGTCAGATCTACGAGCAGTACTTC. It encodes CASSLESQIYEQYF.

The chain joins TRBV20-1 to TRBJ2-4, with 7 bases aligning to TRBD2. In germline, CDR1 is DFQATT, CDR2 SNEGSKA (reference sequence). The CDR3 runs 15 residues. Trimming cost V 3 bases and J 0 bases; bases outside gene matches: 5. This chain's CDR3 is CSASPGGGAKNIQYF. DNA of the CDR3: TGCAGTGCTAGCCCTGGGGGGGGAGCCAAAAACATTCAGTACTTC.

There are a few counts of this clonotype. The chain uses TRBV19 and TRBJ2-2; 10 nucleotides match TRBD1. V lost 11 bases, J lost 5 bases, and 11 bases stayed unmatched. Germline loops: CDR1 LNHDA, CDR2 SQIVND (reference sequence). The CDR3 runs to 15 residues. The CDR3 coding sequence is TGTGCCGGAAACACCCCGGGACAGGGGACCGGGGAGCTGTTTTTT. Protein: CAGNTPGQGTGELFF.

V usage is TRBV6-5 and J usage is TRBJ2-3, with TRBD2 matching 7 bases. The V segment lost 6 bases and the J segment 1 base; nucleotides outside the gene matches: 7. The CDR3 runs to 15 residues. Germline V gene lookup returns CDR1 MNHEY and CDR2 SVGAGI. The CDR3: CASRARGEGTDTQYF. The CDR3, as DNA: TGTGCCAGCAGGGCACGGGGGGAAGGCACAGATACGCAGTATTTT.